Listed here are 16 T cell receptor beta chains from one sample, sequenced in a study of T cell responses to AZD1222 COVID-19 vaccine. The data were produced by immunoSEQ multiplex PCR, yet TCRdb's version contains in-frame clones alone and is incomplete. The table records about 110,000 clones, about nine tenths of them present only once. The sequencing used peripheral blood, collected on day 0 of AZD1222 vaccination. The receptors stem from an adult in good health.

CDR3 residues: CASSSSPATYGYTF. In DNA form, the CDR3 reads TGTGCCAGCAGTTCGAGCCCAGCAACTTATGGCTACACCTTC. The rearrangement joins TRBV6-2 or TRBV6-3 to TRBJ1-2; D remains ambiguous. V shed 4 bases and J shed 5 bases, with 14 bases lying between them. CDR3 length: 14 residues. Germline V gene data show CDR1 as MNHEY and CDR2 as SVGEGT.

The CDR3 DNA reads as TGTGCCAGCTCACCACCCGGAGGCGGGCTGTACAATGAGCAGTTCTTC. Its protein is CASSPPGGGLYNEQFF. The chain uses TRBV18 and TRBJ2-1, with D perhaps TRBD2 (5 bases). Between the trimmed V and J ends, which lost 0 bases and 4 bases, there was a span of 13 bases. CDR3 length: 16 amino acids. CDR1 and CDR2 (germline): KGHSH, LQKENI.

Comment on this clone: The sample carries other DNA sequences with the same CDR3. The chain has TRBV15 and TRBJ1-5; possible D gene TRBD1, 5 bases. Germline CDR1 and CDR2: LNHNV and YYDKDF (reference sequence). This CDR3 is built from 14 residues. V was shortened by 0 bases and J by 2 bases, with 5 bases between the two germline ends. The CDR3 DNA sequence: TGTGCCACCAGCAGAGACAGGGGCAATCAGCCCCAGCATTTT. Translation: CATSRDRGNQPQHF.

This clone was seen once. The chain joins TRBV18 to TRBJ2-1; D is possibly TRBD1 (6 bases). The CDR3 is 14 residues long. Germline CDR1 reads KGHSH; CDR2 reads LQKENI. V lost 2 bases, J lost 5 bases, and 10 bases lay in between. The DNA for the CDR3 is TGTGCCAGCTCACCAATCGAGGGGGACAATGAGCAGTTCTTC. Translating it yields CASSPIEGDNEQFF.

This clone has a single count. The genes are TRBV6-5 and TRBJ1-6; 9 bases fit TRBD1. The length of the CDR3 is 15 residues. V was pared by 3 bases and J by 10 bases, with 7 bases of the junction left unmatched. CDR1 is MNHEY and CDR2 is SVGAGI in the germline V gene. The CDR3 protein is CASSYWDREESPLHF. Written as DNA, the CDR3 is TGTGCCAGCAGTTATTGGGACAGGGAGGAATCACCCCTCCACTTT.

The V gene is TRBV5-3, the J gene TRBJ2-3; TRBD2 agrees at 14 bases. TRBV5-3 carries the ORF label, with uncertain function. The CDR3 is 17 amino acids. The V gene end was trimmed by 4 bases and the J gene end by 6 bases; junction bases not matched to a gene: 10. This CDR3 is CARSLPGLAGVDDTQYF. The CDR3, as DNA: TGTGCCAGAAGCCTGCCGGGACTAGCGGGGGTTGACGATACGCAGTATTTT.

The rearrangement uses TRBV7-2 and TRBJ1-2; 8 bases fit TRBD1. The junction had 2 bases not matched to a gene; V was cut back by 1 base and J by 1 base. Germline-derived CDR1 and CDR2 are SGHTA and FQGNSA. The CDR3 is made up of 15 amino acids. The CDR3 sequence: CASSLEGQGNYGYTF. The DNA for the CDR3 is TGTGCCAGCAGCTTAGAAGGACAGGGTAACTATGGCTACACCTTC.

This clone was seen just once. The chain combines TRBV4-3 with TRBJ1-1; 8 bases are shared with TRBD1. This CDR3 region has 16 residues. V lost 6 bases to trimming and J lost 5 bases; unmatched junction nucleotides: 14. Germline CDR1 is LGHNA and CDR2 is YSLEER. CDR3 sequence reads: CASSQRDPGGWTEAFF. Here the CDR3 DNA reads TGCGCCAGCAGTCAAAGGGATCCAGGGGGCTGGACTGAAGCTTTCTTT.

The chain combines TRBV5-4 with TRBJ2-5, with a tentative D call TRBD1 (5 bases). CDR1 is SGHNT and CDR2 is YYREEE in the germline V gene (reference sequence). The CDR3 has 13 amino acids. The V gene lost 6 bases and the J gene lost 3 bases, with 12 bases spanning the gap. CDR3 sequence reads: CASTNRQKETQYF. The DNA for the CDR3 is TGTGCCAGCACCAACCGACAGAAAGAGACCCAGTACTTC.

The chain links TRBV7-8 to TRBJ2-4; D uncertain. Trimming took off 5 bases at V and 2 bases at J, with 10 bases between the two ends. There are 14 residues in the CDR3. CDR1 and CDR2 (germline): SGHVS, FQNEAQ. For the CDR3, the DNA is TGTGCCAGCAGCCCACCCTATTCCAAAAACATTCAGTACTTC. Translating gives CASSPPYSKNIQYF. Full variable domain (remainder filled in from reference TRBV7-8 and TRBJ2-4): GAGVSQSPRYKVAKRGQDVALRCDPISGHVSLFWYQQALGQGPEFLTYFQNEAQLDKSGLPSDRFFAERPEGSVSTLKIQRTQQEDSAVYLCASSPPYSKNIQYFGAGTRLSVL.

The genes are TRBV4-3 and TRBJ2-3, with a weak D call TRBD2 (7 bases). The CDR3 sequence is 16 residues long. Trimming removed 1 base at V and 1 base at J, with 12 bases between. The germline V gene has CDR1 LGHNA and CDR2 YSLEER. The CDR3 loop is CASSQGQGGGTDTQYF. The CDR3 DNA reads TGCGCCAGCAGCCAAGGTCAAGGGGGGGGCACAGATACGCAGTATTTT.

This chain connects TRBV10-3 to TRBJ1-2, with TRBD1 as a possible D gene (6 bases). From germline, CDR1 is ENHRY and CDR2 SYGVKD. The CDR3 runs to 13 residues. Trimming pared 4 bases from V and 8 bases from J, leaving 14 bases between. Written as DNA, the CDR3 is TGTGCCATCAGTGGGCAGGGGTCGGGCGGCTACACCTTC. Protein: CAISGQGSGGYTF.

The CDR3 is CASSPRPGATNEKLFF. The CDR3 DNA follows: TGCGCCAGCAGCCCCCGCCCAGGGGCAACTAATGAAAAACTGTTTTTT. The chain combines TRBV4-1 with TRBJ1-4; TRBD1 is a possible D gene (6 bases). V was pared by 4 bases and J by 0 bases, with 12 bases between. The CDR3 consists of 16 residues. Germline V lookup: CDR1 MGHRA, CDR2 YSYEKL.

This chain joins TRBV11-2 and TRBJ2-7, with a possible D match to TRBD2 (5 bases). The germline V gene encodes CDR1 SGHAT and CDR2 FQNNGV. The CDR3 is made up of 14 amino acids. V dropped 3 bases and J dropped 1 base, with 10 bases sitting between them. The CDR3 sequence: CASSFVGNSYEQYF. The DNA of the CDR3 is TGTGCCAGCAGCTTTGTCGGGAATTCCTACGAGCAGTACTTC. The variable domain in full, completed from reference TRBV11-2 and TRBJ2-7, reads EAGVAQSPRYKIIEKRQSVAFWCNPISGHATLYWYQQILGQGPKLLIQFQNNGVVDDSQLPKDRFSAERLKGVDSTLKIQPAKLEDSAVYLCASSFVGNSYEQYFGPGTRLTVT.

CDR3 region: CASSSSGETEAFF. The CDR3 DNA reads TGCGCCAGCAGCTCCTCAGGGGAAACTGAAGCTTTCTTT. The gene calls are TRBV5-1 and TRBJ1-1; the D gene is possibly TRBD1 (6 bases). Trimming took off 3 bases at V and 5 bases at J, with 11 bases between the two ends. CDR1 is SGHRS, CDR2 YFSETQ, per germline. This CDR3 has 13 residues. The whole variable domain, filled in from reference TRBV5-1 and TRBJ1-1, reads KAGVTQTPRYLIKTRGQQVTLSCSPISGHRSVSWYQQTPGQGLQFLFEYFSETQRNKGNFPGRFSGRQFSNSRSEMNVSTLELGDSALYLCASSSSGETEAFFGQGTRLTVV.

The chain combines TRBV5-6 with TRBJ1-5; D might be TRBD1 (6 bases). The CDR3 covers 14 residues. Germline assignment: CDR1 SGHDT and CDR2 YYEEEE. Trimming took off 4 bases at V and 5 bases at J, with 13 bases between the two ends. The CDR3 coding sequence is TGTGCCAGCAGCATCGGGACACAGTATCAGCCCCAGCATTTT. Translating it yields CASSIGTQYQPQHF.